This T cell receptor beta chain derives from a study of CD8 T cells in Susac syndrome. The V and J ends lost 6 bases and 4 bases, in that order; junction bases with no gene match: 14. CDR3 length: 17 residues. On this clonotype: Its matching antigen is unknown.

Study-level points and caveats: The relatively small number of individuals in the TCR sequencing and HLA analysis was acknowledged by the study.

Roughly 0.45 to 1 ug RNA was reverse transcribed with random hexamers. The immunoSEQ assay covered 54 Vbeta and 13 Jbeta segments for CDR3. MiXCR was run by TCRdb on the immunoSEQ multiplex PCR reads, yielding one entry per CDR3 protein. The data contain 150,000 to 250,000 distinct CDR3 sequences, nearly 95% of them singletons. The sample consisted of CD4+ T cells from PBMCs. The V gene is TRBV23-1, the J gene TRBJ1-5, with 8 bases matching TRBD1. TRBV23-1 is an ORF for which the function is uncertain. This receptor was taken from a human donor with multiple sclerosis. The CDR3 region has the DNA TGCGCCAGCAGCGGGAGACAGGGGCAGGGGTTGAATCAGCCCCAGCATTTT. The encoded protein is CASSGRQGQGLNQPQHF.